Detailed here is one TCR beta chain. What it binds is not known. The PCR employed 60 Vbeta primers together with 13 Jbeta primers. Profiled with immunoSEQ multiplex PCR; TCRdb holds only in-frame clones, not every one. Among about 200,000 clones listed, around 79% were seen once. The data are from a study of cytomegalovirus exposure and HLA in healthy donors. General observations from the study: In all likelihood, a cluster of highly shared sequence variants was a sequencing artifact. In an earlier analysis, productive rearrangement rates for most beta V segments clustered near 87% or 30%. It was about 150 TCR beta chains that were listed as cytomegalovirus-associated.

This TCR was sampled from a male donor in good health and CMV-seropositive. Sequences were obtained from PBMCs.

The CDR3 loop reads CASSLYERGSYEQYF. DNA of the CDR3: TGTGCCAGCAGCTTATACGAGCGGGGGAGCTACGAGCAGTACTTC. This chain connects TRBV7-6 to TRBJ2-7; 8 bases fit TRBD2. J was trimmed by 3 bases and V by 2 bases; bases with no gene match: 6. Germline loops: CDR1 SGHVS, CDR2 FNYEAQ. The CDR3 is 15 amino acids.